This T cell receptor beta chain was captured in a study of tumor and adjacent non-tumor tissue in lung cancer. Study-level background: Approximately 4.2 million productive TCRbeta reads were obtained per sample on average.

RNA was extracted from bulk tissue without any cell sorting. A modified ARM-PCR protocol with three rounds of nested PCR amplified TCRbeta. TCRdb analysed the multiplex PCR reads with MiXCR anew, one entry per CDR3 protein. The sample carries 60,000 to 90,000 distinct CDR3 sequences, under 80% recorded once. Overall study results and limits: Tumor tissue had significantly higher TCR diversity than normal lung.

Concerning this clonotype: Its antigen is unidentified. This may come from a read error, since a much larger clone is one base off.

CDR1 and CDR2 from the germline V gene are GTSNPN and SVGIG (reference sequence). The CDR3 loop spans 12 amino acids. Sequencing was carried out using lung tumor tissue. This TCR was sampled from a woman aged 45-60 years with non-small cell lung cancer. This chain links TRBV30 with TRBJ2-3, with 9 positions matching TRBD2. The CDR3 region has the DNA TGTGCCTCAGCGGGAGGTGGTGATAGGCAGTATTTT. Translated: CASAGGGDRQYF.